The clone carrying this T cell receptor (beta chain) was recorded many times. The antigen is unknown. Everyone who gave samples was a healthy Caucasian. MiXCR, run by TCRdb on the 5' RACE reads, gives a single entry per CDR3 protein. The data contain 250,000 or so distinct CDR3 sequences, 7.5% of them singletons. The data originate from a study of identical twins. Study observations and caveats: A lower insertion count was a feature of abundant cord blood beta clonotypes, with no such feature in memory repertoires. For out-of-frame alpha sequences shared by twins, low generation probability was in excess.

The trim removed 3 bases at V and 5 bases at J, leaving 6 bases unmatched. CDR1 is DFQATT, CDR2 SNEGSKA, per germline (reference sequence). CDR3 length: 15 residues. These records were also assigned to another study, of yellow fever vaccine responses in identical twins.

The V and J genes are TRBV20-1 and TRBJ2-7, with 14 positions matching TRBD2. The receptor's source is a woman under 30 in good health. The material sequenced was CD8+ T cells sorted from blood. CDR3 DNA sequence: TGCAGTGCTAGCGGACTAGCGGGAGGATCCCACGAGCAGTACTTC. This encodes CSASGLAGGSHEQYF.